This is a list of T cell receptor beta chains from one sample in a study of metastatic and nonmetastatic thyroid tumors. TCRdb re-called the PCR reads via MiXCR. The sample has thousands of clones, about 30% seen once. Sequencing input: adjacent normal tissue. These receptors originate from a female donor with papillary thyroid cancer or a benign thyroid nodule (not recorded which). Some clones in this sample may be carry-over from other donors' samples. The CDR3 runs from the conserved cysteine through the conserved F or W. A D gene is named only where the DNA matches it firmly. Clone size is given for some rows only: seen once, a few or many times, or a class if the clone is expanded.

v_call	j_call	d_call	clone_size	cdr3_nt	cdr3_aa
TRBV5-1	TRBJ2-1	.	few	TGCGCCAGCAGCTTAGATGGGGCCTACAATGAGCAGTTCTTC	CASSLDGAYNEQFF
TRBV12-3/TRBV12-4	TRBJ2-3	.	.	TGTGCCAGCAGTTTTTCCGGATCAGATACGCAGTATTTT	CASSFSGSDTQYF
TRBV6-1	TRBJ1-5	.	medium-sized	TGTGCCAGCAGTGAACGACTACTGAGCAATCAGCCCCAGCATTTT	CASSERLLSNQPQHF
TRBV30	TRBJ2-1	.	many	TGTGCCTGGAGTGGCGGGCAGAGCTCCTACAATGAGCAGTTCTTC	CAWSGGQSSYNEQFF
TRBV20-1	TRBJ2-7	.	.	TGCAGTGCTCTCGGATTAGCTGGAGGAGGGAATGGTGAGCAGTACTTC	CSALGLAGGGNGEQYF
TRBV20-1	TRBJ2-7	TRBD1	.	TGCAGTGCAATCCGCCTGGACAGGGGAAGATACGAGCAGTACTTC	CSAIRLDRGRYEQYF
TRBV27	TRBJ1-5	.	.	TGTGCCAGCAGTTCCGGGGTAATAGGGAATCAGCCCCAGCATTTT	CASSSGVIGNQPQHF
TRBV7-3	TRBJ2-7	TRBD1	.	TGTGCCAGCAGCTTAGGGACAGGGGGCCTATCCTCCTACGAGCAGTACTTC	CASSLGTGGLSSYEQYF
TRBV4-3	TRBJ2-7	TRBD1	.	TGCGCCAGCAGCCAAGATCGACAGGGGGCAGCGTACGAGCAGTACTTC	CASSQDRQGAAYEQYF
TRBV27	TRBJ2-2	.	.	TGTGCCAGCAGTTGGGGACAGAACACCGGGGAGCTGTTTTTT	CASSWGQNTGELFF
TRBV6-1	TRBJ1-5	.	few	TGTGCCAGCATTGAAGTTGGGACTCAGCCCCAGCATTTT	CASIEVGTQPQHF
TRBV2	TRBJ1-5	.	few	TGTGCCAGCAGGGACGGGTCACTAAATCAGCCCCAGCATTTT	CASRDGSLNQPQHF